A single sample is the source of the 7 T cell receptor beta chains below, sequenced in a study of T cell clones after liver transplantation. Using immunoSEQ multiplex PCR, the repertoire was profiled, and TCRdb retains in-frame clones only, with some absent. This table has roughly 18,000 clones, more than 80% appearing once. The sample here was CD8+ T cells from blood, taken 46 months after liver transplant. Receptor source: a human patient who received a liver transplant. Part of the T cell pool may stem from the graft donor.

The chain joins TRBV28 to TRBJ1-2, with D perhaps TRBD1 (6 bases). Germline V gives CDR1 MDHEN, CDR2 SYDVKM. V lost 1 base to trimming and J lost 2 bases, with 17 bases between them. The CDR3 is 17 amino acids. The CDR3: CASSLFSGGGTNYGYTF. DNA of the CDR3: TGTGCCAGCAGTTTATTTTCTGGGGGCGGGACAAACTATGGCTACACCTTC.

This chain uses TRBV28 with TRBJ2-5; 8 bases map to TRBD1. V lost 5 bases, J lost 2 bases, and 4 bases stayed unmatched. The CDR3 covers 14 residues. The germline gives CDR1 MDHEN, CDR2 SYDVKM. The CDR3 coding sequence is TGTGCCAGCAGTGGGACAGGAGGGCAAGAGACCCAGTACTTC. Translation: CASSGTGGQETQYF.

This clone is medium-sized. V gene TRBV28 combines with J gene TRBJ2-3, with D tentatively TRBD2 (6 bases). Trimming took 3 bases from V and 6 from J, leaving 16 bases between them. This CDR3 is built from 15 residues. Germline V gives CDR1 MDHEN, CDR2 SYDVKM. This CDR3 is CASSFPPGLADTQYF. The CDR3 nucleotides are TGTGCCAGCAGTTTCCCTCCAGGGCTAGCGGATACGCAGTATTTT.

This clone was detected only once. The chain combines TRBV9 with TRBJ1-2, with 8 positions matching TRBD1. From germline, CDR1 is SGDLS and CDR2 YYNGEE. V shed 6 bases, J shed 0 bases, and the junction held 4 bases outside the gene matches. The CDR3 is 14 residues long. The CDR3 DNA follows: TGTGCCAGCACCACAGGGGGAGCTAACTATGGCTACACCTTC. It codes for CASTTGGANYGYTF.

The gene calls are TRBV4-1 and TRBJ2-7; 8 nucleotides agree with TRBD2. This CDR3 comprises 15 residues. Germline V gene data show CDR1 as MGHRA and CDR2 as YSYEKL. Losses at the gene ends were 6 bases for V and 4 bases for J; bases not matched to a gene: 11. DNA of the CDR3: TGCGCCAGCAGTCCGGAAGCGGGAGCTATATACGAGCAGTACTTC. Its translation: CASSPEAGAIYEQYF.

The chain employs TRBV19 and TRBJ2-7, with D perhaps matching TRBD1 (6 bases). Germline V gene sequence: CDR1 LNHDA, CDR2 SQIVND (reference sequence). The CDR3 length is 13 residues. The V and J ends lost 2 bases and 7 bases respectively, with 12 bases between them. The CDR3 loop is CASSILGTPEQYF. Here the CDR3 DNA reads TGTGCCAGTAGTATACTTGGGACACCTGAGCAGTACTTC. Using reference TRBV19 and TRBJ2-7 for the parts outside the CDR3, the full variable domain is DGGITQSPKYLFRKEGQNVTLSCEQNLNHDAMYWYRQDPGQGLRLIYYSQIVNDFQKGDIAEGYSVSREKKESFPLTVTSAQKNPTAFYLCASSILGTPEQYFGPGTRLTVT.

V and J are TRBV5-1 and TRBJ2-1; the D gene is possibly TRBD2 (6 bases). Germline-derived CDR1 and CDR2 are SGHRS and YFSETQ. This CDR3 comprises 15 residues. The germline V and J ends were trimmed by 0 bases and 2 bases, with 9 bases remaining between them. CDR3 coding DNA: TGCGCCAGCAGCTTGGCGCTAGCGCCCTACAATGAGCAGTTCTTC. Translation gives CASSLALAPYNEQFF. Drawing the rest from reference TRBV5-1 and TRBJ2-1, the complete variable domain is KAGVTQTPRYLIKTRGQQVTLSCSPISGHRSVSWYQQTPGQGLQFLFEYFSETQRNKGNFPGRFSGRQFSNSRSEMNVSTLELGDSALYLCASSLALAPYNEQFFGPGTRLTVL.